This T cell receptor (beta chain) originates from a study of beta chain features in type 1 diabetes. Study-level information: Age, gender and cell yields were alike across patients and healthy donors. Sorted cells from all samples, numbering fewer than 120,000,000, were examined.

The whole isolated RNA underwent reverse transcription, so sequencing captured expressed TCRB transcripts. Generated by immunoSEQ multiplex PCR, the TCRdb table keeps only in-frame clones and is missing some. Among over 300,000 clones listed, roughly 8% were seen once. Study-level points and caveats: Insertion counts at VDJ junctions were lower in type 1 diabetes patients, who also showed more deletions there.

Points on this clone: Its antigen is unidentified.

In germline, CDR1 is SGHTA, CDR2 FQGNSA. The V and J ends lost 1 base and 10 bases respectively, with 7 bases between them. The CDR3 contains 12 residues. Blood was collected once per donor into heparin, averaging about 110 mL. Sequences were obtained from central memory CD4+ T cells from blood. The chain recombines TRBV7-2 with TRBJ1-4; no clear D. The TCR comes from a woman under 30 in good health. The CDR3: CASSLGTGKLFF. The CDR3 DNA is TGTGCCAGCAGCTTAGGGACGGGAAAACTGTTTTTT. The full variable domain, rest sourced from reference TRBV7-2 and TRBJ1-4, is GAGVSQSPSNKVTEKGKDVELRCDPISGHTALYWYRQSLGQGLEFLIYFQGNSAPDKSGLPSDRFSAERTGGSVSTLTIQRTQQEDSAVYLCASSLGTGKLFFGSGTQLSVL.